This T cell receptor (beta chain) appears in the sequencing data of a study of blood T cell repertoires in COVID-19. Background on the study: Acute-phase and convalescent COVID-19 samples originated in the United States, Italy and Spain. T cells, B-cell-depleted T cells, or PBMCs supplied cDNA or gDNA.

CDR1 DFQATT and CDR2 SNEGSKA come from the germline V gene (reference sequence). The CDR3 extends over 16 amino acids. The V and J ends lost 3 bases and 1 base respectively, with 17 bases between them. This clone has a single count. The authors' processing: From reference gene primer amplification, estimates of nucleated cell counts were derived. Sequencing was performed with immunoSEQ multiplex PCR; in TCRdb, only in-frame clones are kept and a portion is missing. That table supplies the V and J calls and clone size; D and trimming were determined from the DNA. The sample consists of about 210,000 clones, 70% to 90% of them appearing once.

The source of this sequence is an older woman with acute or convalescent COVID-19. Material for sequencing was peripheral blood. This chain uses TRBV20-1 with TRBJ2-3; tentatively, D is TRBD2 (6 bases). The CDR3 region has the DNA TGCAGTGCTAGTAGATTAGCGGTTGGGGGCACAGATACGCAGTATTTT. Translated, it gives CSASRLAVGGTDTQYF.